This TCR beta chain was identified in a study of blood T cell repertoires in COVID-19. Study information: The samples span acute and convalescent COVID-19 from the United States, Italy and Spain. Sources were T cells, B-cell-depleted T cells, or PBMCs; the material itself was cDNA or gDNA.

The CDR3 loop spans 14 amino acids. V gave up 0 bases and J gave up 8 bases, with 15 bases separating them. CDR1 and CDR2 (germline): SGHRS, YFSETQ. Authors' methods: Reference gene primer amplification gave nucleated cell count estimates. Profiled with immunoSEQ multiplex PCR; TCRdb holds only in-frame clones, not every one. V and J calls and clone size are those listed in that table; D and trimming were worked out from the DNA. This repertoire shows fewer than 130,000 clones, about 88% found once; its top ten account for 3.3%. The sequence was collected from a woman aged 50 to 60 with acute or convalescent COVID-19. Input material: peripheral blood. This rearrangement joins TRBV5-1 to TRBJ2-7, with D possibly matching TRBD2 (6 bases). The CDR3 DNA is TGCGCCAGCAGCTTGGGGGACTCGTGGGAAAAGCAGTACTTC. Encoded protein: CASSLGDSWEKQYF.